This T cell receptor (beta chain) was captured in a study of early stage breast cancer tumors (dated by TCRdb to 2015 to 2018). With respect to the entire study: Of the roughly 15 invasive breast tumors, twelve were found to be estrogen receptor-positive, progesterone receptor-positive and HER2-negative. About 65% of the 12 ER+/PR+/HER2- tumors were invasive ductal carcinomas, while the other four were invasive lobular carcinomas. On average, each sample got about 9-fold read coverage. Across all samples, 2.5 million to 3 million templates representing 1,097,674 unique clonotypes were detected. The study at large found these results: Chain pairing and functional markers such as CD4, CD8 and FOXP3 were not captured by bulk genomic DNA sequencing of unsorted cells. Enriched TCRB sequences shared across patients were found to be mostly commonly generated sequences that were unlikely to play an important role in the tumor microenvironment. Repertoires from blood resembled normal breast more closely than tumor, and using blood as a reference for each tissue separated tumor from normal in about 85% of the 16 patients. Compared with adjacent normal breast tissue, tumors had roughly 2.7-fold higher T cell density and higher clonality. Analysis by tumor subtype was prevented by the small cohort size.

Relative to germline, V is missing 1 base and J is missing 4 bases, with 2 bases of the junction outside any gene match. Its CDR3 holds 15 amino acids, cysteine through phenylalanine. The DNA shown is the 45-base CDR3, in frame from base 1. The germline V gene supplies CDR1 SGHNT and CDR2 YENEEA. Each sample was amplified in two independent genomic DNA replicates, using 0.5 ug for blood and about 1.6 ug for tumor or normal breast. TCRB sequencing of genomic DNA was carried out with the ImmunoSeq Intro kit according to the manufacturer's instructions. For absolute quantification, the 31-cycle multiplex PCR included proprietary primers along with spike-in control sequences. Single-end 150-bp reads were used to sequence an 87-bp fragment spanning the CDR3 plus the flanking V and J genes. Each lane of an Illumina MiSeq running version 3.0 chemistry carried seven multiplexed samples, with two replicates apiece. On the study's bioinformatics: The vendor's proprietary pipeline handled the raw data processing, merging both replicates into a single result for each sample. Productive rearrangements sharing the V-gene family, CDR3 amino acid sequence and J-gene segment were defined as clonotypes. Clonality was computed as 1 minus the normalized Shannon entropy (Pielou evenness) of TCRB abundances. T cell density was estimated by dividing total templates by the number of input cells inferred from the DNA input amount. Recon, run with its default parameters, was used to estimate overall repertoire diversity and clonality. Tumor-enriched clonotypes were defined as having over 0.1% abundance in tumor and at least 32-fold higher abundance than in normal breast. The immuneACCESS repertoire file appears here via TCRdb, limited to in-frame rearrangements. These files lack a portion of the clones; in checked studies, under half of the deficit traces to unresolved V genes, and the cause of the others is not known. From that table come the V and J calls and clone size; the DNA was used to work out D and trimming. In all, the sample holds some 47,000 clones, and 65% to 90% of those were seen once. Clones ranked in the top ten supply about 1.3% of the sample.

The study profiled bulk TCR beta-chain repertoires in matched peripheral blood, tumor and adjacent normal breast tissue taken from approximately 16 patients with early-stage breast cancer. Before surgery, 5-10 mL of whole blood was collected into EDTA tubes and then processed within 2 hours. Peripheral blood mononuclear cells were isolated by Ficoll-Paque centrifugation in SepMate-50 tubes. PBMCs were cryopreserved in aliquots of roughly 2 to 4.5 million cells in approximately 90% FBS with about 10% DMSO and kept in liquid nitrogen. Genomic DNA was extracted with the Qiagen AllPrep DNA/RNA Mini kit. About this clone itself: The specificity of this receptor is unknown. Qualities for individual bases were not recorded, and no much larger clone is one base off.

The chain was built from TRBV11-3 and TRBJ2-1, and 9 junction bases match TRBD2. The sample was blood. This clonotype originated in a person aged 45-65 years with breast cancer. The CDR3 protein: CASSLGLAAYNEQFF. The DNA reads TGTGCCAGCAGCTTAGGACTAGCGGCTTACAATGAGCAGTTCTTC.